The next 26 T cell receptor beta chains were all read from a single sample in a study of response to subunit inactivated influenza vaccine. TCRdb re-analysed the RT-PCR reads in MiXCR, keeping a single row per CDR3 protein. The data show approximately 500,000 distinct CDR3 sequences, with under 15% seen just once and about 12% held by the top ten. Here the sequenced sample was PBMCs from blood, taken about 6 weeks after vaccination. Receptors were obtained from a man aged 45-65 years who received an inactivated influenza vaccine.

This clonotype occurred a few times. The chain carries TRBV7-2 and TRBJ2-1; D assignment may be TRBD1 or TRBD2 (6 bases each). The ends were cut back, 1 base at V and 9 bases at J, with 16 bases in the middle. Germline V gene data show CDR1 as SGHTA and CDR2 as FQGNSA. CDR3 length equals 15 residues. The CDR3: CASSLERGTSGEQFF. Here the CDR3 DNA reads TGTGCCAGCAGCTTAGAACGGGGGACATCGGGTGAGCAGTTCTTC.

This clonotype was seen a handful of times. The chain employs TRBV24-1 and TRBJ2-1; 11 bases agree with TRBD1. There are 14 residues in the CDR3. CDR1 and CDR2 from the germline V gene are KGHDR and SFDVKD. J was trimmed by 8 bases and V by 4 bases; bases with no gene match: 3. CDR3 in amino acids: CATSDRTGGDEQFF. For the CDR3, the DNA is TGTGCCACCAGTGACCGGACAGGGGGCGATGAGCAGTTCTTC.

This clonotype was detected only a few times. J is TRBJ2-7 and V is TRBV20-1; D may be TRBD2 (6 bases). This CDR3 has 14 residues. CDR1 DFQATT and CDR2 SNEGSKA come from the germline V gene (reference sequence). V was clipped by 5 bases and J by 2 bases, with 16 bases between them. The CDR3 DNA reads as TGCAGTGCTCCTGATAGTCGGGGGACCTACGAGCAGTACTTC. Translated: CSAPDSRGTYEQYF.

The chain combines TRBV7-6 with TRBJ2-3, with D unresolved. V dropped 1 base and J dropped 3 bases, with 14 bases sitting between them. Germline V gene lookup returns CDR1 SGHVS and CDR2 FNYEAQ. The CDR3 length is 16 residues. The CDR3 here is CASSLVWGLETDTQYF. Here the CDR3 DNA reads TGTGCCAGCAGCTTAGTTTGGGGTTTAGAGACAGATACGCAGTATTTT.

This sequence joins TRBV4-1 and TRBJ1-6; perhaps TRBD1 as D (5 bases). The germline gives CDR1 MGHRA, CDR2 YSYEKL. V lost 0 bases and J lost 7, with 10 bases in between. The CDR3 loop spans 15 amino acids. CDR3 sequence: CASSQELTANSPLHF. CDR3 sequence (DNA): TGCGCCAGCAGCCAAGAGTTGACAGCGAATTCACCCCTCCACTTT.

The V call is TRBV7-9, the J call TRBJ1-6; 9 bases line up with TRBD1. From germline, CDR1 is SEHNR and CDR2 FQNEAQ (reference sequence). With V trimmed by 5 bases and J by 10 bases, 12 bases remained unmatched. The CDR3 loop spans 16 amino acids. The CDR3 sequence: CASSPGQGSRDSPLHF. The DNA of the CDR3 is TGTGCCAGCAGCCCGGGACAGGGTTCACGGGACTCACCCCTCCACTTT.

This CDR3 is CASSVVREQYF. The CDR3 region has the DNA TGTGCCAGCAGCGTAGTAAGGGAGCAGTACTTC. This chain uses TRBV9 with TRBJ2-7; D remains unclear. This CDR3 is 11 amino acids long. Germline CDR1 and CDR2: SGDLS and YYNGEE. With 0 bases removed from V and 7 bases from J, the gap between germline ends came to 5 bases.

This clonotype was observed at least ten times. The chain carries TRBV12-3 or TRBV12-4 and TRBJ2-5; possibly TRBD1 for D (5 bases). The CDR3 is 14 residues long. V lost 3 bases, J lost 1 base, and 9 bases lay in between. The CDR3 spells CASSFSQGQETQYF. The CDR3 DNA reads TGTGCCAGCAGTTTTAGTCAGGGCCAAGAGACCCAGTACTTC.

This clonotype was picked up a small number of times. The rearrangement links TRBV5-6 to TRBJ2-1; 11 nucleotides align to TRBD1. Germline V gene data show CDR1 as SGHDT and CDR2 as YYEEEE. Trimming took 3 bases from V and 9 from J; bases not matched to a gene: 5. CDR3 length: 14 residues. The CDR3 nucleotides are TGTGCCAGCAGCTGGGGACAGGGGGACACTGAGCAGTTCTTC. It encodes CASSWGQGDTEQFF.

This clonotype was seen only a few times. The chain carries TRBV3-1 and TRBJ2-7; 7 nucleotides agree with TRBD1. The V gene end was trimmed by 3 bases and the J gene end by 13 bases; junction bases not matched to a gene: 6. The germline gives CDR1 LGHDT, CDR2 YNNKEL (reference sequence). The CDR3 covers 11 residues. The CDR3 protein is CASSQTGPTYF. The CDR3 nucleotides read TGTGCCAGCAGCCAGACAGGGCCCACCTACTTC.

In this sample, this clonotype turned up a few times. CDR3 sequence (DNA): TGTGCCAGCAGTGAAACAGGGAGCACCGGGGAGCTGTTTTTT. It codes for CASSETGSTGELFF. V is TRBV2 and J is TRBJ2-2; a weak D match, TRBD1 (6 bases). The germline V gene encodes CDR1 SNHLY and CDR2 FYNNEI. Trimming removed 2 bases at V and 4 bases at J, with 8 bases between. The CDR3 has 14 amino acids.

V usage is TRBV18 and J usage is TRBJ1-2, with a tentative D call TRBD1 (5 bases). The V gene lost 1 base and the J gene lost 8 bases, with 8 bases spanning the gap. This CDR3 has 12 residues. CDR1 is KGHSH and CDR2 is LQKENI in the germline V gene. CDR3 coding DNA: TGTGCCAGCTCACCACGGGACGGAGGCTACACCTTC. This gives the protein CASSPRDGGYTF.

The chain is built from TRBV5-1 and TRBJ2-7; 14 positions agree with TRBD2. V was pared by 4 bases and J by 2 bases, with 17 bases of the junction left unmatched. The CDR3 has 20 residues. Germline CDR1 and CDR2: SGHRS and YFSETQ. The CDR3 coding sequence is TGCGCCAGCAGCGCCCTACCGGGACTAGCGGGAGTCCTACCGACCTACGAGCAGTACTTC. Translated: CASSALPGLAGVLPTYEQYF. Complete variable domain (other parts from reference TRBV5-1 and TRBJ2-7): KAGVTQTPRYLIKTRGQQVTLSCSPISGHRSVSWYQQTPGQGLQFLFEYFSETQRNKGNFPGRFSGRQFSNSRSEMNVSTLELGDSALYLCASSALPGLAGVLPTYEQYFGPGTRLTVT.

The chain has TRBV20-1 and TRBJ2-5, with D possibly being TRBD1 (6 bases). The V end was cut by 0 bases, the J end by 2 bases, with 7 bases between. CDR1 and CDR2 (germline): DFQATT, SNEGSKA (reference sequence). This CDR3 contains 13 residues. Here the CDR3 DNA reads TGCAGTGCTAGAGACGGACAGCAAGAGACCCAGTACTTC. Encoded protein: CSARDGQQETQYF.

The chain is built from TRBV20-1 and TRBJ2-7; 8 bases are a match to TRBD1. V was pared by 0 bases and J by 5 bases, with 15 bases of the junction left unmatched. The CDR3 length is 17 residues. Germline CDR1 and CDR2: DFQATT and SNEGSKA (reference sequence). CDR3 DNA sequence: TGCAGTGCTAGAGATCCTGGACAGGGACACTTTTTGGACGAGCAGTACTTC. Its protein is CSARDPGQGHFLDEQYF.

This clonotype was recorded at least ten times. This chain connects TRBV12-3 or TRBV12-4 to TRBJ2-1; 13 nucleotides agree with TRBD2. The CDR3 length is 16 residues. Trimming removed 5 bases from V and 0 bases from J; junction bases left unmatched: 1. CDR3: CASSRTSGSSYNEQFF. The DNA for the CDR3 is TGTGCCAGCAGTAGGACTAGCGGGAGCTCCTACAATGAGCAGTTCTTC.

In this sample, this clonotype turned up many times. The chain has TRBV12-3 or TRBV12-4 and TRBJ2-5, with unresolved D. V was clipped by 5 bases and J by 2 bases, with 9 bases between them. The length of the CDR3 is 13 residues. The CDR3 sequence: CASSPTPQETQYF. Written as DNA, the CDR3 is TGTGCCAGCAGTCCGACCCCACAAGAGACCCAGTACTTC.

As to this clonotype: This sequence may be a read error, since a much larger clone differs from it by one base. The rearrangement links TRBV10-3 to TRBJ2-1; 7 bases match TRBD2. Germline loops: CDR1 ENHRY, CDR2 SYGVKD. Losses at the gene ends were 4 bases for V and 1 base for J; bases not matched to a gene: 4. This CDR3 has 15 amino acids. CDR3 DNA sequence: TGTGCCATCAGTGGGAGCGGGATATCCTACAATGAGCAGTTCTTC. It specifies CAISGSGISYNEQFF.

This clonotype came up a few times. J is TRBJ1-2 and V is TRBV4-2; no clear D gene. Deletions cut 6 bases from V and 3 bases from J, with 17 bases between. The germline CDR1 and CDR2 sequences are LGHNA and YNFKEQ. The length of the CDR3 is 15 residues. CDR3 in DNA: TGTGCCAGCAGGGAGGGCAGGTCTACCTACTATGGCTACACCTTC. Translation: CASREGRSTYYGYTF.

The sample holds a few counts of this clonotype. The chain has TRBV7-9 and TRBJ2-1; 9 bases line up with TRBD2. This CDR3 is 15 amino acids long. Trimming at V came to 5 bases and at J to 8 bases, leaving 10 bases not matched to a gene. Germline V gives CDR1 SEHNR, CDR2 FQNEAQ (reference sequence). DNA of the CDR3: TGTGCCAGCAGCGACCTCTTAGCGGGAGCCGATGAGCAGTTCTTC. Amino acids: CASSDLLAGADEQFF.

This clonotype was observed at least ten times. J is TRBJ1-3 and V is TRBV12-3 or TRBV12-4; D not certain. V gave up 6 bases and J gave up 4 bases, with 13 bases separating them. This CDR3 has 14 amino acids. The CDR3 DNA reads as TGTGCCAGCAGACCCCGGGAGACCGGAAACACCATATATTTT. Its protein is CASRPRETGNTIYF.

This clonotype has more than one count but fewer than ten. This sequence joins TRBV15 and TRBJ1-4; 8 bases agree with TRBD1. CDR3 length: 15 amino acids. Trimming at V came to 8 bases and at J to 6 bases, leaving 11 bases not matched to a gene. CDR1 and CDR2 from the germline V gene are LNHNV and YYDKDF (reference sequence). The CDR3 nucleotides are TGTGCCACCCAGGACAGGGAAAGGTTGGATGAAAAACTGTTTTTT. Its protein product is CATQDRERLDEKLFF.

This clonotype was counted a few times. The CDR3 region has the DNA TGTGCCATCAGTGGTGGTAGCGGACAAGAGACCCAGTACTTC. Amino acid sequence: CAISGGSGQETQYF. The chain links TRBV10-3 to TRBJ2-5; TRBD2 might be the D (6 bases). Germline V CDR1 and CDR2: ENHRY, SYGVKD. The V and J ends lost 4 bases and 2 bases respectively, with 11 bases between them. The CDR3 contains 14 residues.

This clonotype showed up just a few times. This sequence joins TRBV20-1 and TRBJ2-1; D unclear. Germline loops: CDR1 DFQATT, CDR2 SNEGSKA (reference sequence). The germline V and J ends were trimmed by 3 bases and 10 bases, with 13 bases remaining between them. The CDR3 consists of 12 residues. For the CDR3, the DNA is TGCAGTGCTAGTGGCAGCCGACCGGAGCAGTTCTTC. As protein: CSASGSRPEQFF.

The chain carries TRBV20-1 and TRBJ1-1; no definite D call. The CDR3 has 14 residues. V lost 3 bases and J 7 bases, leaving 18 bases between the germline ends. Germline values: CDR1 DFQATT, CDR2 SNEGSKA (reference sequence). In DNA form, the CDR3 reads TGCAGTGCTAGTTCCCGTTCCCGGTGGTTTGAAGCTTTCTTT. Translating gives CSASSRSRWFEAFF.

This rearrangement joins TRBV7-2 to TRBJ1-5; weak D call: TRBD1 (6 bases). V was trimmed by 1 base and J by 7 bases, leaving 14 bases between them. This CDR3 has 15 residues. In germline, CDR1 is SGHTA, CDR2 FQGNSA. The CDR3 DNA sequence: TGTGCCAGCAGCTTAGTGGGGGGGGCTGGGCAGCCCCAGCATTTT. Its translation: CASSLVGGAGQPQHF.